The 26 T cell receptor beta chains reported below all come from one sample, sequenced in a study of shared clonotypes between healthy human individuals. The repertoire was sequenced with immunoSEQ multiplex PCR; TCRdb's copy has only in-frame clones and lacks some. Found here are some 1.5 million clones, under 99% of them singletons; the top ten hold roughly 0.45%. Sequencing input: naive CD4+ T cells sorted from blood. Regarding subset: CD45RA+ positively selected. These receptors were collected from a man younger than 45 in good health.

This rearrangement joins TRBV18 to TRBJ2-3, with D perhaps given as TRBD1 or TRBD2 (5 bases each). CDR1 and CDR2 (germline): KGHSH, LQKENI. The CDR3 is 15 residues long. V was clipped by 1 base and J by 2 bases, with 10 bases between them. For the CDR3, the DNA is TGTGCCAGCTCACCACATCCGGGGCCCACAGATACGCAGTATTTT. Encoded protein: CASSPHPGPTDTQYF.

This sequence joins TRBV6-5 and TRBJ2-1; D remains unclear. V lost 6 bases and J lost 4, with 16 bases in between. CDR1 is MNHEY and CDR2 is SVGAGI in the germline V gene. This CDR3 has 15 amino acids. The CDR3 sequence: CASSSAPWGYNEQFF. In nucleotides, the CDR3 is TGTGCCAGCAGCTCAGCGCCGTGGGGTTACAATGAGCAGTTCTTC.

The genes are TRBV11-1 and TRBJ2-3; a possible D gene is TRBD2 (6 bases). Germline V lookup: CDR1 SGHAT, CDR2 FQDESV (reference sequence). Trimming stripped 3 bases from V and 5 bases from J, with 21 bases between. This CDR3 is 17 amino acids long. DNA for the CDR3: TGTGCCAGCAGCTTCTCGGTGCTAGCGAAAATGGGAGATACGCAGTATTTT. This gives the protein CASSFSVLAKMGDTQYF.

This CDR3 is CASSQPNQGGSYNEQFF. CDR3 coding DNA: TGTGCCAGCAGCCAACCCAATCAGGGGGGCTCCTACAATGAGCAGTTCTTC. The chain links TRBV5-4 to TRBJ2-1; D may be TRBD1 (7 bases). Germline lookup yields CDR1 SGHNT and CDR2 YYREEE (reference sequence). V was cut by 4 bases and J by 0 bases, with 17 bases left in between. The CDR3 runs to 17 residues. The full variable domain, in which reference TRBV5-4 and TRBJ2-1 provide the parts outside the CDR3, is ETGVTQSPTHLIKTRGQQVTLRCSSQSGHNTVSWYQQALGQGPQFIFQYYREEENGRGNFPPRFSGLQFPNYSSELNVNALELDDSALYLCASSQPNQGGSYNEQFFGPGTRLTVL.

The V call is TRBV6-1, the J call TRBJ2-7; D is perhaps TRBD1 (6 bases). The V end was cut by 5 bases, the J end by 8 bases, with 16 bases between. Germline CDR1 reads MNHNS; CDR2 reads SASEGT. This CDR3 spans 13 amino acids. Here the CDR3 DNA reads TGTGCCAGCAGTCCTAACAGGGAACGGCAGCAGTACTTC. Its protein product is CASSPNRERQQYF.

The gene calls are TRBV25-1 and TRBJ1-2, with D perhaps matching TRBD1 (5 bases). V lost 4 bases, J lost 8 bases, and 20 bases lay in between. From germline, CDR1 is MGHDK and CDR2 SYGVNS. The CDR3 extends over 15 amino acids. The CDR3 here is CASSGSTGYARGYTF. DNA of the CDR3: TGTGCCAGCAGTGGAAGTACAGGTTACGCTAGGGGCTACACCTTC.

In the case of this clone: This sample also contains other DNA sequences that code for the same CDR3. The V and J genes are TRBV19 and TRBJ1-5, with D unresolved. The CDR3 is 13 amino acids. Trimming left V 1 base short and J 4 bases short, with 5 bases between. CDR1 and CDR2 (germline): LNHDA, SQIVND (reference sequence). The CDR3 is CASSIVGNQPQHF. The CDR3 DNA follows: TGTGCCAGTAGTATAGTGGGGAATCAGCCCCAGCATTTT.

The CDR3 is CASSFTGVKETQYF. CDR3 DNA: TGTGCCAGCAGCTTTACAGGGGTGAAAGAGACCCAGTACTTC. The chain couples TRBV7-8 to TRBJ2-5; 7 bases map to TRBD1. The CDR3 spans 14 residues. Per germline, CDR1 SGHVS and CDR2 FQNEAQ. Trimming cost V 3 bases and J 3 bases; bases outside gene matches: 4.

The chain recombines TRBV6-5 with TRBJ2-1, with D perhaps TRBD1 (6 bases). This CDR3 is 15 amino acids long. CDR1 is MNHEY, CDR2 SVGAGI, per germline. V lost 6 bases to trimming and J lost 0 bases, with 12 bases between them. CDR3 in DNA: TGTGCCAGCAGCGAGACAGGCAGCTCCTACAATGAGCAGTTCTTC. Amino acid sequence: CASSETGSSYNEQFF.

V is TRBV5-1 and J is TRBJ2-5; a possible D gene is TRBD2 (5 bases). This CDR3 has 12 residues. In germline, CDR1 is SGHRS, CDR2 YFSETQ. Trimming removed 4 bases at V and 4 bases at J, with 8 bases between. The chain's CDR3 is CASSQEGETQYF. In nucleotides, the CDR3 is TGCGCCAGCAGCCAAGAGGGAGAGACCCAGTACTTC.

The chain carries TRBV28 and TRBJ2-7, with 9 bases that match TRBD1. This CDR3 is 16 amino acids long. The ends lost 6 bases at V and 2 bases at J; junction bases unmatched: 11. Germline lookup yields CDR1 MDHEN and CDR2 SYDVKM. The CDR3 region is CASSFEGRTGAYEQYF. Written as DNA, the CDR3 is TGTGCCAGCAGCTTCGAGGGTCGGACAGGGGCCTACGAGCAGTACTTC.

The V call is TRBV15, the J call TRBJ1-5, with D maybe TRBD1 (6 bases). The ends were cut back, 0 bases at V and 2 bases at J, with 11 bases in the middle. This CDR3 has 16 amino acids. Germline V lookup: CDR1 LNHNV, CDR2 YYDKDF (reference sequence). The CDR3 here is CATSREAGGRNQPQHF. The CDR3 nucleotides are TGTGCCACCAGCAGAGAAGCCGGGGGCCGCAATCAGCCCCAGCATTTT. The full variable domain, its missing parts supplied by reference TRBV15 and TRBJ1-5, is DAMVIQNPRYQVTQFGKPVTLSCSQTLNHNVMYWYQQKSSQAPKLLFHYYDKDFNNEADTPDNFQSRRPNTSFCFLDIRSPGLGDTAMYLCATSREAGGRNQPQHFGDGTRLSIL.

V and J are TRBV18 and TRBJ2-2; no definite D call. The CDR3 contains 16 residues. Germline CDR1 reads KGHSH; CDR2 reads LQKENI. Trimming cost V 1 base and J 7 bases, with 16 bases left between them. The CDR3 loop reads CASSPLPFSRYGELFF. CDR3 nucleotides: TGTGCCAGCTCACCACTCCCCTTTTCCCGGTACGGGGAGCTGTTTTTT.

This clone appeared once. The rearrangement uses TRBV5-1 and TRBJ1-1; 8 positions match TRBD1. Germline V gene sequence: CDR1 SGHRS, CDR2 YFSETQ. Trimming took 1 base from V and 6 from J; bases not matched to a gene: 14. This CDR3 comprises 17 residues. This chain's CDR3 is CASSLSPTGATDSEAFF. The CDR3 DNA reads TGCGCCAGCAGCTTGAGCCCGACAGGGGCCACGGACTCTGAAGCTTTCTTT. Variable domain in full (rest from reference TRBV5-1 and TRBJ1-1): KAGVTQTPRYLIKTRGQQVTLSCSPISGHRSVSWYQQTPGQGLQFLFEYFSETQRNKGNFPGRFSGRQFSNSRSEMNVSTLELGDSALYLCASSLSPTGATDSEAFFGQGTRLTVV.

The chain recombines TRBV5-8 with TRBJ2-1, with 9 bases matching TRBD2. V shed 3 bases and J 8 bases; nucleotides not matched to a gene: 9. The germline CDR1 and CDR2 sequences are SGHTS and YDEGEE. This CDR3 contains 15 residues. This chain's CDR3 is CASSWAGTSRHEQFF. The CDR3 DNA reads as TGTGCCAGCAGCTGGGCCGGGACTAGCAGGCATGAGCAGTTCTTC.

The chain uses TRBV9 and TRBJ2-3; 14 nucleotides line up with TRBD2. CDR3 size: 17 residues. Germline CDR1 SGDLS, CDR2 YYNGEE. V was pared by 3 bases and J by 4 bases, with 7 bases of the junction left unmatched. CDR3 protein: CASSAGTSGRLADTQYF. The CDR3 DNA follows: TGTGCCAGCAGCGCCGGGACTAGCGGGAGACTCGCAGATACGCAGTATTTT.

CDR3 sequence (DNA): TGCGCCAGCAGCCCTAACGACAGGGGGATCTATGGCTACACCTTC. It specifies CASSPNDRGIYGYTF. The gene calls are TRBV4-3 and TRBJ1-2; 9 nucleotides match TRBD1. Germline CDR1 LGHNA, CDR2 YSLEER. The CDR3 is 15 amino acids. Trimming removed 4 bases from V and 4 bases from J; junction bases left unmatched: 7.

V gene TRBV7-9 combines with J gene TRBJ1-1; a possible D gene is TRBD1 (6 bases). Per germline, CDR1 SEHNR and CDR2 FQNEAQ (reference sequence). V lost 4 bases, J lost 1 base, and 10 bases lay in between. CDR3 length: 14 amino acids. CDR3 sequence reads: CASSSDSRNTEAFF. DNA for the CDR3: TGTGCCAGCAGCTCGGACAGCCGGAACACTGAAGCTTTCTTT.

This rearrangement joins TRBV7-2 to TRBJ2-7; TRBD1 might be the D (6 bases). Germline V CDR1 and CDR2: SGHTA, FQGNSA. The CDR3 sequence is 12 residues long. The V end was cut by 0 bases, the J end by 12 bases, with 12 bases between. CDR3 coding DNA: TGTGCCAGCAGCTTAGCGGGGGCACCTTGGTACTTC. This codes for CASSLAGAPWYF.

This clone has just one count. This chain uses TRBV10-3 with TRBJ1-3; TRBD1 might be the D (5 bases). V was cut by 4 bases and J by 2 bases, with 12 bases left in between. Germline V gives CDR1 ENHRY, CDR2 SYGVKD. This CDR3 is 15 amino acids long. CDR3 sequence (DNA): TGTGCCATCAGTGCTGGCGCGGGGGCTGGAAACACCATATATTTT. It yields the protein CAISAGAGAGNTIYF.

This clone was detected only once. The V gene is TRBV29-1, the J gene TRBJ2-5; 9 positions match TRBD1. From germline, CDR1 is SQVTM and CDR2 ANQGSEA. The CDR3 consists of 13 residues. V trimming: 4 bases; J trimming: 6 bases; junction bases outside the gene matches: 6. CDR3 sequence: CSVGLDRGKTQYF. DNA for the CDR3: TGCAGCGTTGGTTTGGACAGGGGAAAGACCCAGTACTTC.

J is TRBJ2-7 and V is TRBV7-9, with D unclear. Germline values: CDR1 SEHNR, CDR2 FQNEAQ (reference sequence). V was cut by 2 bases and J by 7 bases, with 12 bases left in between. The CDR3 covers 13 residues. CDR3 in DNA: TGTGCCAGCAGCTTAAGTGGCTTTCGAGAGCAGTACTTC. The encoded protein is CASSLSGFREQYF.

V usage is TRBV29-1 and J usage is TRBJ1-1, with TRBD1 matching over 11 bases. The J segment lost 2 bases and the V segment lost 7 bases, leaving 9 bases of the junction unmatched. Germline V gene data show CDR1 as SQVTM and CDR2 as ANQGSEA. CDR3 length: 15 amino acids. The chain's CDR3 is CSDDAGTGGNTEAFF. The DNA for the CDR3 is TGCAGCGACGACGCCGGGACAGGGGGTAACACTGAAGCTTTCTTT.

The gene calls are TRBV5-1 and TRBJ1-2; D possibly corresponds to TRBD1 (5 bases). The V gene lost 4 bases and the J gene lost 6 bases, with 19 bases spanning the gap. CDR1 and CDR2 (germline): SGHRS, YFSETQ. The CDR3 sequence is 15 residues long. The CDR3 DNA reads TGCGCCAGCAGCAATTTGGCGTCAGGGTATGATGGCTACACCTTC. This encodes CASSNLASGYDGYTF. The variable domain in full, with the rest retrieved from reference TRBV5-1 and TRBJ1-2, is KAGVTQTPRYLIKTRGQQVTLSCSPISGHRSVSWYQQTPGQGLQFLFEYFSETQRNKGNFPGRFSGRQFSNSRSEMNVSTLELGDSALYLCASSNLASGYDGYTFGSGTRLTVV.

This chain links TRBV7-6 with TRBJ2-5; D is undetermined. V gave up 1 base and J gave up 5 bases, with 11 bases separating them. This CDR3 is 14 amino acids long. Germline V gene sequence: CDR1 SGHVS, CDR2 FNYEAQ. The CDR3 sequence: CASSLVSQAETQYF. The CDR3 DNA reads TGTGCCAGCAGCTTAGTGAGTCAGGCTGAGACCCAGTACTTC.

The chain employs TRBV4-3 and TRBJ2-3; 7 bases are shared with TRBD2. The V gene's germline CDR1 is LGHNA and CDR2 YSLEER. Trimming removed 2 bases from V and 9 bases from J; junction bases left unmatched: 5. The CDR3 length is 13 residues. This chain's CDR3 is CASSQHTAGTQYF. The CDR3 nucleotides are TGCGCCAGCAGCCAACATACAGCGGGGACGCAGTATTTT.